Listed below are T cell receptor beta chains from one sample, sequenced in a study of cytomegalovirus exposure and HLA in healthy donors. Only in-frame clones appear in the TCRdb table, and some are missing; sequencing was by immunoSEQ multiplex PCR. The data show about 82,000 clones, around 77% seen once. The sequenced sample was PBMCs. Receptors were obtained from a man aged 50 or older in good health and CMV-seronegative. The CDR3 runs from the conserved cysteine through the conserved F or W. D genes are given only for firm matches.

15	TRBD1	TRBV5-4	CASSLAGGQGIGYTF
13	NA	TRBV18	CASSRGRDNEQFF
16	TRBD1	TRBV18	CASSPGTDFERYEQYF
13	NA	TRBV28	CASSYISHYGYTF
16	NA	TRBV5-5	CASSFFLRDNQETQYF
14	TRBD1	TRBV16	CASSQSATGREQYF
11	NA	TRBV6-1	CASNRAETQYF
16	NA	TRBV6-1	CASSEVLGGTVDGYTF
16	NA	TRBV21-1	CASSFHYRGVYNEQFF
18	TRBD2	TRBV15	CATSRDLAGGPGRNEQFF
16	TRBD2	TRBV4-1	CASSSSGARNTGELFF
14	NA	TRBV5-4	CASSLGARDTEAFF
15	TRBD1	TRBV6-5	CASTLRGAVNYGYTF
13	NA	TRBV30	CAWRTGSNEKLFF
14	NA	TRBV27	CASSRRPREYEQYF
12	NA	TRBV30	CAWSVVSYGYTF
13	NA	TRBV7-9	CASSQRTNQPQHF
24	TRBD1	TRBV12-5	CASGLGGAGGPRGRQVSGANVLTF
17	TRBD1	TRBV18	CASSKKQGAIATDTQYF
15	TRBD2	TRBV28	CASSLSPRRGGELFF
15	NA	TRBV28	CASSWEGGTNQPQHF
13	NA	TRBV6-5	CASSVRGSSPLHF
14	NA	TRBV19	CASSIGAGDYGYTF
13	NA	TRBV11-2	CASSLSGYTEAFF
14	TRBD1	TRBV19	CASSMGQGAQPQHF
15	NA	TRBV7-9	CASSAIPSATETQYF
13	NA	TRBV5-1	CASSLGRDTEAFF
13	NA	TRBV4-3	CASSQVSGREQYF
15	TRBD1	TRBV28	CASSFRTGGNQPQHF
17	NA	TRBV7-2	CASSLGLASSYNSPLHF
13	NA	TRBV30	CAWSGTGTYGYTF
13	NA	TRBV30	CARVGEPGNTIYF
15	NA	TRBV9	CASSVDGGLYNEQFF
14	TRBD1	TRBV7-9	CASSQGAGHEKLFF
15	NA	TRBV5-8	CASSLYDVLGNTIYF
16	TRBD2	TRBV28	CASSTLGGGARNEQYF
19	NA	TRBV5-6	CASSRPSRGLSGGGDTQYF
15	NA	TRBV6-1	CASSETGRQQETQYF
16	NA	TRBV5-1	CASSLGGRVGEETQYF
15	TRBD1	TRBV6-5	CASSSTGPLSSPLHF
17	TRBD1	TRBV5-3	CARSLTWDRGSNQPQHF
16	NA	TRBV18	CASSPRGRYSGNTIYF
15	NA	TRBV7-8	CASSPTNLNTGELFF
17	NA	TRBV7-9	CASSDTDTGGPFNEQFF
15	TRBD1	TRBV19	CASRDRGGGHTEAFF
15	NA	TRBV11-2	CASSLRGGATDEQFF
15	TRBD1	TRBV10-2	CASSESGQGMYEQFF
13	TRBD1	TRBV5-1	CASSGTGGTEAFF
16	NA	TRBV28	CASSFQSAGVNTEAFF
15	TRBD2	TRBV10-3	CAISDPASGVDEQFF